The clone carrying this T cell receptor beta chain occurred a few times. Other DNA sequences from this sample encode an identical CDR3 as well. This sample is part of a study of cytomegalovirus exposure and HLA in healthy donors. 60 Vbeta and 13 Jbeta primers were used in PCR. Assay: immunoSEQ multiplex PCR; the TCRdb copy retains only in-frame clones and omits some. This table holds about 130,000 clones, around 8.5% found once. The receptor was isolated from a man aged 40-49 years in good health and CMV-seronegative. Sequencing was carried out using PBMCs.

This CDR3 reads CASSVGSSYNSPLHF. The CDR3 coding sequence is TGTGCCAGCAGCGTAGGTAGCTCCTATAATTCACCCCTCCACTTT. The chain combines TRBV9 with TRBJ1-6; D call uncertain. The CDR3 is made up of 15 amino acids. Trimming shortened V by 0 bases and J by 0 bases, and 4 bases separated the two germline ends. Germline lookup yields CDR1 SGDLS and CDR2 YYNGEE.